These 31 T cell receptor beta chains share one sample of origin, sequenced in a study of beta chain features in type 1 diabetes. Study outcomes and limitations: Moderate but significant shortening of TCRB CDR3s was recorded in all four CD4+ subsets from Type 1 diabetes patients.

The antigens of these receptors remain unknown. The sequenced template was cDNA made from the entire isolated RNA. The table came from immunoSEQ multiplex PCR; TCRdb's copy has only in-frame clones and leaves some out. The sample includes more than 550,000 clones, over 12% of them seen just once. Sequenced material: naive CD4+ T cells from blood. These receptors originate from a man between 18 and 35 years old with type 1 diabetes.

This clone occurred a few times. The V call is TRBV21-1, the J call TRBJ2-7; the table calls TRBD2, which could not be checked here. TRBV21-1 has pseudogene status. The CDR3 is 20 residues long. CDR3: CASSKVLDRAGRNPAYEQYF. As DNA, the CDR3 is TGTGCCAGCAGCAAAGTCCTGGATCGAGCGGGAAGAAACCCTGCCTACGAGCAGTACTTC.

This clone was counted only a few times. This rearrangement joins TRBV5-1 to TRBJ2-7, with D possibly being TRBD2 (5 bases). The V gene lost 0 bases and the J gene lost 3 bases, with 13 bases spanning the gap. The CDR3 length is 15 residues. Germline-derived CDR1 and CDR2 are SGHRS and YFSETQ. CDR3 in amino acids: CASSLASLAGYEQYF. DNA of the CDR3: TGCGCCAGCAGCTTGGCCTCGCTAGCTGGCTACGAGCAGTACTTC.

CDR3 sequence: CASSLDSAGGYTF. DNA for the CDR3: TGTGCCAGCAGCTTAGATTCAGCGGGCGGCTACACCTTC. This chain uses TRBV7-9 with TRBJ1-2; D not resolved. The CDR3 is 13 residues long. V lost 1 base to trimming and J lost 8 bases, with 11 bases between them. CDR1 is SEHNR, CDR2 FQNEAQ, per germline (reference sequence).

The chain links TRBV14 to TRBJ2-4; D possibly corresponds to TRBD2 (5 bases). Germline V gene sequence: CDR1 SGHDN, CDR2 FVKESK. The CDR3 loop spans 12 amino acids. Trimming stripped 6 bases from V and 8 bases from J, with 11 bases between. CDR3 bases: TGTGCCAGCAGTTCCCCCGGGGACATTCAGTACTTC. This codes for CASSSPGDIQYF.

This clone appeared a few times. This rearrangement joins TRBV30 to TRBJ1-5, with a tentative D call TRBD1 (5 bases). Germline lookup yields CDR1 GTSNPN and CDR2 SVGIG (reference sequence). This CDR3 contains 14 residues. V was clipped by 5 bases and J by 6 bases, with 17 bases between them. The CDR3 DNA follows: TGTGCCTGGGAGGGGAAGACCTCTACTCAGCCCCAGCATTTT. Amino acids: CAWEGKTSTQPQHF. The whole variable domain, filled in from reference TRBV30 and TRBJ1-5, reads SQTIHQWPATLVQPVGSPLSLECTVEGTSNPNLYWYRQAAGRGLQLLFYSVGIGQISSEVPQNLSASRPQDRQFILSSKKLLLSDSGFYLCAWEGKTSTQPQHFGDGTRLSIL.

The genes are TRBV6-4 and TRBJ2-3, with D possibly matching TRBD2 (5 bases). The germline V gene encodes CDR1 MRHNA and CDR2 SNTAGT. With 7 bases removed from V and 5 bases from J, the gap between germline ends came to 10 bases. The CDR3 runs 12 residues. In DNA, the CDR3 is TGTGCCAGCAACCGCGCGGGAGATACGCAGTATTTT. Translation gives CASNRAGDTQYF.

This clone has a handful of counts. Other nucleotide sequences from this sample produce the same CDR3. This chain uses TRBV5-4 with TRBJ1-5; D not certain. Per germline, CDR1 SGHNT and CDR2 YYREEE (reference sequence). This CDR3 spans 13 amino acids. V was shortened by 0 bases and J by 5 bases, with 6 bases between the two germline ends. The DNA of the CDR3 is TGTGCCAGCAGCTTGGACGGGTATCAGCCCCAGCATTTT. Protein sequence: CASSLDGYQPQHF. Full variable domain (missing parts from reference TRBV5-4 and TRBJ1-5): ETGVTQSPTHLIKTRGQQVTLRCSSQSGHNTVSWYQQALGQGPQFIFQYYREEENGRGNFPPRFSGLQFPNYSSELNVNALELDDSALYLCASSLDGYQPQHFGDGTRLSIL.

Regarding this clone: Other DNA sequences of this sample code for an identical CDR3. The rearrangement joins TRBV30 to TRBJ1-1; D remains unclear. The CDR3 spans 11 residues. The V and J ends lost 0 bases and 7 bases respectively, with 6 bases between them. Germline CDR1 and CDR2: GTSNPN and SVGIG (reference sequence). The CDR3 DNA reads TGTGCCTGGAGTGTACGTAGTGAAGCTTTCTTT. This codes for CAWSVRSEAFF.

This clone was recorded only once. The chain carries TRBV6-5 and TRBJ1-5; TRBD1 matches 9 bases. Germline trimming cut 4 bases from V and 2 bases from J; bases unmatched to any gene: 3. Per germline, CDR1 MNHEY and CDR2 SVGAGI. This CDR3 spans 15 amino acids. The CDR3 reads CASSFDRGGNQPQHF. The CDR3 nucleotides are TGTGCCAGCAGTTTTGACAGGGGGGGCAATCAGCCCCAGCATTTT.

The rearrangement uses TRBV7-9 and TRBJ2-6; D is perhaps TRBD2 (7 bases). The CDR3 is 15 residues long. Between the trimmed V and J ends, which lost 7 bases and 2 bases, there was a span of 12 bases. Looked up from germline, CDR1 is SEHNR and CDR2 is FQNEAQ (reference sequence). CDR3 residues: CASIKGGPGANVLTF. DNA for the CDR3: TGTGCCAGCATCAAGGGGGGGCCTGGGGCCAACGTCCTGACTTTC.

This clone was observed a handful of times. The rearrangement uses TRBV18 and TRBJ2-1; 9 positions agree with TRBD1. V lost 6 bases, J lost 7 bases, and 7 bases stayed unmatched. Per germline, CDR1 KGHSH and CDR2 LQKENI. The length of the CDR3 is 14 residues. The CDR3 nucleotides read TGTGCCAGCTCCCGGGACAGGGTCAAAAATGAGCAGTTCTTC. This sequence encodes CASSRDRVKNEQFF.

This clone was counted only a few times. The genes are TRBV7-9 and TRBJ1-5, with D tentatively TRBD1 (5 bases). The CDR3 sequence is 13 residues long. Germline V CDR1 and CDR2: SEHNR, FQNEAQ (reference sequence). The V end was cut by 6 bases, the J end by 10 bases, with 16 bases between. The CDR3 DNA is TGTGCCAGCAGTACGATGCGGGGGAAACCCCAGCATTTT. Translating gives CASSTMRGKPQHF.

This clone was counted only a few times. Within the sample, other DNA sequences also encode this same CDR3. The chain joins TRBV6-6 to TRBJ2-7, with D uncertain. This CDR3 is 12 amino acids long. V was cut by 0 bases and J by 3 bases, with 3 bases left in between. Germline assignment: CDR1 MNHNY and CDR2 SVGAGI (reference sequence). CDR3: CASSYSFYEQYF. In DNA form, the CDR3 reads TGTGCCAGCAGTTACTCCTTCTACGAGCAGTACTTC.

This clone was found a few times. The CDR3 nucleotides are TGTGCCAGCAGTGTCAGGAGCAATCAGCCCCAGCATTTT. It codes for CASSVRSNQPQHF. The chain employs TRBV2 and TRBJ1-5, with D unclear. Germline CDR1 reads SNHLY; CDR2 reads FYNNEI. V gave up 4 bases and J gave up 1 base, with 5 bases separating them. This CDR3 region has 13 residues.

CDR3 loop: CASSQEVAGAGTDTQYF. In DNA form, the CDR3 reads TGCGCCAGCAGCCAAGAGGTAGCGGGAGCAGGAACAGATACGCAGTATTTT. This chain uses TRBV4-1 with TRBJ2-3; 9 nucleotides line up with TRBD2. After removal of 0 bases from V and 3 bases from J, the junction contained 7 bases not matched to a gene. The CDR3 runs to 17 residues. Germline V gene data show CDR1 as MGHRA and CDR2 as YSYEKL.

The CDR3 DNA reads TGTGCCAGCAGTATTTGGGGCTATGGCTACACCTTC. Translating gives CASSIWGYGYTF. The rearrangement links TRBV21-1 to TRBJ1-2. TRBV21-1 is listed as a pseudogene. The CDR3 spans 12 residues.

This clone turned up a few times. The chain combines TRBV7-3 with TRBJ2-1; 7 nucleotides agree with TRBD1. The CDR3 consists of 17 residues. Germline values: CDR1 SGHTA, CDR2 FQGTGA. V gave up 5 bases and J gave up 0 bases; unmatched junction bases: 10. The DNA for the CDR3 is TGTGCCAGCAGCCTTGGTAGAGGGACAGTCTCCTACAATGAGCAGTTCTTC. Translation: CASSLGRGTVSYNEQFF.

The chain recombines TRBV7-9 with TRBJ2-7; D is uncertain. The V gene's germline CDR1 is SEHNR and CDR2 FQNEAQ (reference sequence). Trimming cost V 0 bases and J 1 base, with 10 bases left between them. The CDR3 contains 15 residues. The CDR3 loop reads CASSLAVGNSYEQYF. The CDR3 DNA follows: TGTGCCAGCAGCTTAGCGGTAGGGAATTCCTACGAGCAGTACTTC. The full variable domain, completed using reference TRBV7-9 and TRBJ2-7, is DTGVSQNPRHKITKRGQNVTFRCDPISEHNRLYWYRQTLGQGPEFLTYFQNEAQLEKSRLLSDRFSAERPKGSFSTLEIQRTEQGDSAMYLCASSLAVGNSYEQYFGPGTRLTVT.

This clone came up a few times. This chain links TRBV7-9 with TRBJ1-4, with D unclear. The ends were cut back, 4 bases at V and 0 bases at J, with 3 bases in the middle. This CDR3 spans 13 amino acids. Germline assignment: CDR1 SEHNR and CDR2 FQNEAQ (reference sequence). The CDR3 nucleotides read TGTGCCAGCAGCTCCCCAACTAATGAAAAACTGTTTTTT. Translation: CASSSPTNEKLFF.

The chain recombines TRBV18 with TRBJ2-2, with D unclear. The CDR3 is 15 amino acids. Germline loops: CDR1 KGHSH, CDR2 LQKENI. The ends were cut back, 2 bases at V and 2 bases at J, with 9 bases in the middle. This CDR3 reads CASSPVSVNTGELFF. The CDR3 DNA reads TGTGCCAGCTCACCAGTATCAGTTAACACCGGGGAGCTGTTTTTT.

The chain couples TRBV7-9 to TRBJ2-1; perhaps TRBD1 as D (5 bases). Trimming took 1 base from V and 8 from J, leaving 12 bases between them. CDR1 and CDR2 from the germline V gene are SEHNR and FQNEAQ (reference sequence). This CDR3 is built from 14 residues. The CDR3 region has the DNA TGTGCCAGCAGCTTAGGGCAGGGAATTGATGAGCAGTTCTTC. Translation: CASSLGQGIDEQFF.

This clone was seen more than once but under ten times. The V gene is TRBV14, the J gene TRBJ1-5; D not resolved. Trimming removed 0 bases at V and 5 bases at J, with 5 bases between. The germline V gene encodes CDR1 SGHDN and CDR2 FVKESK. This CDR3 is 13 amino acids long. The CDR3 bases are TGTGCCAGCAGCCAAGATTTGGATCAGCCCCAGCATTTT. This encodes CASSQDLDQPQHF.

This clone appeared a few times. V usage is TRBV5-8 and J usage is TRBJ2-1; tentatively, D is TRBD1 (6 bases). V lost 2 bases to trimming and J lost 5 bases, with 14 bases between them. This CDR3 has 15 residues. Per the germline V gene, CDR1 is SGHTS and CDR2 is YDEGEE. The DNA of the CDR3 is TGTGCCAGCAGCTTCGACAGGTTGACCCACAATGAGCAGTTCTTC. Its translation: CASSFDRLTHNEQFF.

The chain employs TRBV7-2 and TRBJ2-5, with unresolved D. Germline V lookup: CDR1 SGHTA, CDR2 FQGNSA. This CDR3 has 13 residues. Trimming took 5 bases from V and 5 from J, leaving 12 bases between them. Written as DNA, the CDR3 is TGTGCCAGCAGCCCCCCCGGAATGGAGACCCAGTACTTC. Protein product: CASSPPGMETQYF.

V and J are TRBV30 and TRBJ2-4; weak D call: TRBD1 (6 bases). Germline CDR1 reads GTSNPN; CDR2 reads SVGIG (reference sequence). Trimming cost V 4 bases and J 0 bases, with 13 bases left between them. There are 15 residues in the CDR3. CDR3 sequence: CAWTRTVLAKNIQYF. The DNA of the CDR3 is TGTGCCTGGACCCGGACAGTCCTAGCCAAAAACATTCAGTACTTC.

This clone turned up a few times. V is TRBV10-3 and J is TRBJ2-7, with D unresolved. The germline CDR1 and CDR2 sequences are ENHRY and SYGVKD. The CDR3 spans 11 residues. Trimming stripped 7 bases from V and 3 bases from J, with 7 bases between. CDR3 sequence (DNA): TGTGCCATCACTGTGAACTACGAGCAGTACTTC. Residues: CAITVNYEQYF.

This clone was found a few times. This rearrangement joins TRBV5-1 to TRBJ2-5, with TRBD2 matching over 8 bases. CDR1 and CDR2 from the germline V gene are SGHRS and YFSETQ. Losses at the gene ends were 6 bases for V and 5 bases for J; bases not matched to a gene: 9. The CDR3 runs 14 residues. This chain's CDR3 is CASMAGGFRETQYF. In nucleotides, the CDR3 is TGCGCCAGCATGGCGGGAGGCTTCCGGGAGACCCAGTACTTC.

This clone has just a few counts. The CDR3 region is CASSARGTSYEQYF. The CDR3 coding sequence is TGTGCCAGCAGTGCCCGGGGGACCTCCTACGAGCAGTACTTC. The rearrangement links TRBV25-1 to TRBJ2-7, with D possibly being TRBD2 (6 bases). V was cut by 4 bases and J by 0 bases, with 10 bases left in between. The CDR3 loop spans 14 amino acids. CDR1 is MGHDK and CDR2 is SYGVNS in the germline V gene.

This clone was detected only a few times. The chain has TRBV7-2 and TRBJ2-1; possibly TRBD2 for D (5 bases). The CDR3 is made up of 17 amino acids. Trimming shortened V by 5 bases and J by 7 bases, and 24 bases separated the two germline ends. CDR1 is SGHTA and CDR2 is FQGNSA in the germline V gene. The CDR3 is CASSPAYGLTSGNEQFF. The CDR3 nucleotides read TGTGCCAGCAGCCCAGCCTATGGGCTGACATCGGGAAATGAGCAGTTCTTC. Complete variable domain (other parts from reference TRBV7-2 and TRBJ2-1): GAGVSQSPSNKVTEKGKDVELRCDPISGHTALYWYRQSLGQGLEFLIYFQGNSAPDKSGLPSDRFSAERTGGSVSTLTIQRTQQEDSAVYLCASSPAYGLTSGNEQFFGPGTRLTVL.

This clone was detected only a few times. This chain connects TRBV27 to TRBJ1-5; D remains ambiguous. Germline V gives CDR1 MNHEY, CDR2 SMNVEV (reference sequence). The length of the CDR3 is 13 residues. V lost 6 bases and J 9 bases, leaving 15 bases between the germline ends. The CDR3 bases are TGTGCCAGCAGCACAAGTCGTAGCCTGCCCCAGCATTTT. Its protein product is CASSTSRSLPQHF.

The chain is built from TRBV11-2 and TRBJ2-3; D call uncertain. This CDR3 contains 12 residues. Germline CDR1 SGHAT, CDR2 FQNNGV. Trimming removed 5 bases at V and 1 base at J, with 4 bases between. The CDR3 coding sequence is TGTGCCAGCAGCACTCGCACAGATACGCAGTATTTT. Translating gives CASSTRTDTQYF.